Listed here is a single T cell receptor beta chain. Both 60 Vbeta primers and 13 Jbeta primers went into the PCR. Using immunoSEQ multiplex PCR, the repertoire was profiled, and TCRdb retains in-frame clones only, with some absent. The data show fewer than 250,000 clones, around four fifths seen once. Trimming cost V 0 bases and J 0 bases; bases outside gene matches: 6. The CDR3 is made up of 16 amino acids. Germline assignment: CDR1 SGHKS and CDR2 YYEKEE (reference sequence). This specimen comes from a study of cytomegalovirus exposure and HLA in healthy donors. Sequencing input: PBMCs. The sequence was obtained from a man aged 35 to 55 in good health and CMV-seropositive. The chain has TRBV5-5 and TRBJ2-7, with 7 bases matching TRBD1. The CDR3 spells CASSLVAGTDSYEQYF. The DNA for the CDR3 is TGTGCCAGCAGCTTGGTTGCCGGGACAGACTCCTACGAGCAGTACTTC.